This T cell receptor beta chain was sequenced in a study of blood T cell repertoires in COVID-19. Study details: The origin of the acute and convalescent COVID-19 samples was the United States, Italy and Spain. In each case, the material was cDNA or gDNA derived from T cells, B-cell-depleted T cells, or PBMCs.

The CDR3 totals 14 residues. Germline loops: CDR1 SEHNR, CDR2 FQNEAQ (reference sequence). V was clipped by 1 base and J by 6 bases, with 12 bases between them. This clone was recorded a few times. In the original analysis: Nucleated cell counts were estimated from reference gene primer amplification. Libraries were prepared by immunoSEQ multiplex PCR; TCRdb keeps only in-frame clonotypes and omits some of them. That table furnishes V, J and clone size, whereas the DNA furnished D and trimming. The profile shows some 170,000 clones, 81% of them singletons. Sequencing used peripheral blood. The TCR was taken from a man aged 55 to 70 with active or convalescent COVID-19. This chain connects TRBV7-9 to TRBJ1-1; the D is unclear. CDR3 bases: TGTGCCAGCAGCTTAGATACGGGAATCGCTGAAGCTTTCTTT. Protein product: CASSLDTGIAEAFF.